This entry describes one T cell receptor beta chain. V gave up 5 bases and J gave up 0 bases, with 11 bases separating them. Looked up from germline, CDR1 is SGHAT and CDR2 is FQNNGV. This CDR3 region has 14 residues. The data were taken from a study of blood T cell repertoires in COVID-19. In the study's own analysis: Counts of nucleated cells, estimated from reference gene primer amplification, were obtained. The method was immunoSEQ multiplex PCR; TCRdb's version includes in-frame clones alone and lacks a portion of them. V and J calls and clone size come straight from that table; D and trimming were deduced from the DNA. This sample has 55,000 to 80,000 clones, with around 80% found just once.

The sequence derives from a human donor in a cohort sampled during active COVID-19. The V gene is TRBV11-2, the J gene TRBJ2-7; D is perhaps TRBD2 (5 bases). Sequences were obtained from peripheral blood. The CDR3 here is CASSLSRASYEQYF. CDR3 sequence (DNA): TGTGCCAGCAGCCTCTCGCGGGCCTCCTACGAGCAGTACTTC.